The 29 T cell receptor beta chains below come from one sample, sequenced in a study of tumor and adjacent non-tumor tissue in lung cancer listed by TCRdb under 2018. Library creation used multiplex PCR. TCRdb shows the sequencer as Illumina HiSeq 2500. TCRbeta libraries were constructed through three rounds of nested PCR with primers (Table S4) according to protocols modified from ARM-PCR. The public reads were reanalyzed by TCRdb: fastp trimming at Q25, MiXCR alignment, in-frame beta chains only. One record per CDR3 amino acid sequence lists the most common genes and DNA. Across this sample there are over 110,000 distinct CDR3 sequences, with approximately 64% seen only once. 18% of the sample is taken by the ten largest. RNA was isolated from bulk, unsorted tissue, and RNA quality was assessed with a NanoDrop ND-1000 and an Agilent 2100. The sample was lung tumor tissue. The receptors derive from a man aged 55 to 70 with small cell lung cancer.

With regard to this clonotype: A read error may produce the germline difference seen at one junction end. The gene calls are TRBV6-1 and TRBJ2-3, with a tentative D call TRBD2 (6 bases). Germline V gene sequence: CDR1 MNHNS, CDR2 SASEGT. The CDR3 loop spans 16 amino acids. CDR3 bases: TGTACCAGCAGTGAAAAAGCGACGGGAGTTGTAGATACGCAGTATTTT. It is translated as CTSSEKATGVVDTQYF.

CDR3 nucleotide sequence: TGTGCCAGCAATGTAGCGGGAGGGCCGAACGGGGAGCAGTTCTTC. Its protein product is CASNVAGGPNGEQFF. J is TRBJ2-1 and V is TRBV2; 11 bases fit TRBD2. V dropped 7 bases and J dropped 10; count of bases not matched to a gene: 12. Germline V CDR1 and CDR2: SNHLY, FYNNEI. The CDR3 covers 15 residues.

Details on this clonotype: This may arise from a read error, as a much more abundant clone is one base away. The J gene is TRBJ2-3, the V gene TRBV11-2; D is ambiguous. CDR1 and CDR2 from the germline V gene are SGHAT and FQNNGV. The CDR3 is 12 amino acids. V lost 5 bases, J lost 8 bases, and 11 bases lay in between. The CDR3 DNA reads TGTGCCAGCAGCAGGACCGCAGGTACGCAGTATTTT. Its translation is CASSRTAGTQYF.

As to this clonotype: This is likely a read error, given that the CDR3 carries no conserved phenylalanine or tryptophan at its end. The V gene is TRBV6-1, the J gene TRBJ2-2, with D uncertain. Germline-derived CDR1 and CDR2 are MNHNS and SASEGT. With 1 base removed from V and 8 bases from J, the gap between germline ends came to 8 bases. The CDR3 sequence is 13 residues long. The CDR3 DNA sequence: TGTGCCAGCAGTGAAGGGTTGACTGGGGAGCTGTTTTAT. Protein sequence: CASSEGLTGELFY.

As to this clonotype: The germline gene is not matched at one end of the junction; a read error may be the cause. The chain employs TRBV11-2 and TRBJ2-3, with D hard to call. Near its end, the DNA agrees better with TRBJ1-5, so the J call may be wrong. The CDR3 is 14 residues long. Per the germline V gene, CDR1 is SGHAT and CDR2 is FQNNGV. The CDR3 bases are TGTGACAGCGGCTTATCGGGTGAAACAGATACGCAGCATTTT. It yields the protein CDSGLSGETDTQHF.

This clonotype was recorded once. A much more abundant neighbour one base away suggests this may be a read error. The V and J genes are TRBV6-1 and TRBJ1-6; D call uncertain. The CDR3 length is 13 residues. The V and J ends lost 9 bases and 0 bases respectively, with 6 bases between them. Germline loops: CDR1 MNHNS, CDR2 SASEGT. This CDR3 is CASVSSYNSPLHF. CDR3 DNA sequence: TGTGCCAGTGTGAGCTCCTATAATTCACCCCTCCACTTT.

The sample holds one count of this clonotype. The gene calls are TRBV6-5 and TRBJ1-5; no firm D call. Per the germline V gene, CDR1 is MNHEY and CDR2 is SVGAGI. The CDR3 totals 14 residues. Trimming removed 0 bases at V and 13 bases at J, with 16 bases between. DNA for the CDR3: TGTGCCAGCAGTTACTCGACTTGGTATCAACCTCAGCATTTT. Translated: CASSYSTWYQPQHF.

Concerning this clonotype: Its ends do not fully match the called genes, so a read error is possible. The chain uses TRBV11-2 and TRBJ2-7; no definite D call. The germline V gene encodes CDR1 SGHAT and CDR2 FQNNGV. CDR3 size: 14 residues. In nucleotides, the CDR3 is TGTGCCAGCATCTTAGATCTAGTCCTCTACGAGCAGTACTTC. It yields the protein CASILDLVLYEQYF.

A remark on this clonotype: The junction and the germline gene differ at one end; a read error may be behind it. The rearrangement links TRBV20-1 to TRBJ2-7; 8 positions match TRBD1. From germline, CDR1 is DFQATT and CDR2 SNEGSKA (reference sequence). The CDR3 runs to 16 residues. For the CDR3, the DNA is TGCAGTGCTAGAGATCGGGACAGGCTTATCACCGAAGAGCAGTATTTC. Translating gives CSARDRDRLITEEQYF.

A remark on this clonotype: This may be a read error: a much more frequent sequence differs by one nucleotide. This chain uses TRBV28 with TRBJ1-2; 8 bases are shared with TRBD1. The ends lost 5 bases at V and 5 bases at J; junction bases unmatched: 13. Germline values: CDR1 MDHEN, CDR2 SYDVKM. The CDR3 contains 16 residues. This CDR3 reads CASSIPGQGKPYGYTF. CDR3 in DNA: TGTGCCAGCAGTATCCCAGGACAGGGCAAACCTTATGGCTACACCTTC.

As for this clonotype: One end of the junction fails to match germline, which may point to a read error. The gene calls are TRBV6-2 or TRBV6-3 and TRBJ2-5, with TRBD2 as a possible D gene (5 bases). Germline-derived CDR1 and CDR2 are MNHEY and SVGEGT. The CDR3 is 17 amino acids. Written as DNA, the CDR3 is TGTGCCAGCTGTTACCAGATAGGAGGATGGGCCCAAGAGACCCAGTGCTTC. Translated, it gives CASCYQIGGWAQETQCF.

The chain is built from TRBV20-1 and TRBJ2-5, with unresolved D. The V gene's germline CDR1 is DFQATT and CDR2 SNEGSKA (reference sequence). The CDR3 spans 15 residues. CDR3 in DNA: TGCATTGTACCCGACTGGACGGGCGTAGGAGAGACCCAGTACTTC. It encodes CIVPDWTGVGETQYF.

The rearrangement joins TRBV29-1 to TRBJ1-2, with D uncertain. This CDR3 region has 13 residues. CDR1 and CDR2 from the germline V gene are SQVTM and ANQGSEA. With 7 bases removed from V and 3 bases from J, the gap between germline ends came to 15 bases. Written as DNA, the CDR3 is TGCAGCGATGGATCAGGAGCGGACTATGGCTACACCTTC. Residues: CSDGSGADYGYTF.

In the case of this clonotype: One end of the junction fails to match germline, which may point to a read error. The chain uses TRBV28 and TRBJ2-1, with D perhaps TRBD2 (5 bases). Germline CDR1 is MDHEN and CDR2 is SYDVKM. The length of the CDR3 is 14 residues. CDR3 residues: CAGRSSWSGNEQFF. The CDR3 DNA sequence: TGTGCCGGCAGGTCTAGCTGGAGTGGGAATGAGCAGTTCTTC.

This clonotype has a count of ten or more. The chain is built from TRBV29-1 and TRBJ2-7; 9 nucleotides match TRBD2. CDR3 length: 13 amino acids. The junction had 6 bases not matched to a gene; V was cut back by 4 bases and J by 5 bases. Germline CDR1 is SQVTM and CDR2 is ANQGSEA. DNA of the CDR3: TGCAGCGTTGCGCGGGAGGGCCGGGACGAGCAGTACTTC. It encodes CSVAREGRDEQYF.

Notes on this clonotype: A read error may explain this, as a much larger clone is one base away. This chain links TRBV6-5 with TRBJ1-1; 7 nucleotides match TRBD1. This CDR3 contains 16 residues. Per the germline V gene, CDR1 is MNHEY and CDR2 is SVGAGI. CDR3 sequence: CASSPRQGVGNTETFF. The CDR3 DNA reads as TGTGCCAGCAGTCCTCGGCAGGGGGTGGGGAACACTGAAACTTTCTTT.

The V gene is TRBV11-2, the J gene TRBJ2-6, with D possibly matching TRBD1 (6 bases). From germline, CDR1 is SGHAT and CDR2 FQNNGV. The V end lost 3 bases, the J end lost 9 bases, and 15 bases lay between the germline ends. This CDR3 spans 15 amino acids. Written as DNA, the CDR3 is TGTGCCAGCAGCTTGTCAGGGGATGTGGTCAACGTCCTGACTTTC. Protein: CASSLSGDVVNVLTF.

Comment on this clonotype: This may stem from a read error, because a much larger clone lies one nucleotide away. This chain links TRBV7-8 with TRBJ1-5, with D perhaps matching TRBD1 (6 bases). This CDR3 region has 15 residues. Germline CDR1 is SGHVS and CDR2 is FQNEAQ. The V end was cut by 7 bases, the J end by 1 base, with 14 bases between. CDR3 in DNA: TGTGCCAGCAACTCGGACAGTGGGAGCAATCAGCCCCAGCATTTT. Protein product: CASNSDSGSNQPQHF.

The chain recombines TRBV11-2 with TRBJ2-1; D may be TRBD2 (7 bases). The CDR3 is made up of 17 amino acids. Trimming left V 5 bases short and J 8 bases short, with 25 bases between. Germline CDR1 SGHAT, CDR2 FQNNGV. CDR3 region: CASSHLAGAGRVHEQFF. As DNA, the CDR3 is TGTGCCAGCAGCCACCTCGCAGGGGCAGGGAGGGTCCATGAGCAGTTCTTC.

Comments on this clonotype: This could be a read error, since a much larger clone is one nucleotide away. The chain joins TRBV7-2 to TRBJ2-1; D unresolved. Per germline, CDR1 SGHTA and CDR2 FQGNSA. The CDR3 loop spans 15 amino acids. CDR3 residues: CAGSLVKGTYNEQFF. DNA of the CDR3: TGTGCCGGCAGCTTAGTGAAGGGAACCTACAATGAGCAGTTCTTC.

Worth noting for this clonotype: The junction differs from germline at one of its ends, possibly a read error. The V call is TRBV4-2, the J call TRBJ2-3; 15 bases align to TRBD2. The CDR3 consists of 17 residues. Germline values: CDR1 LGHNA, CDR2 YNFKEQ. CDR3 amino acids: CARSQEGLAGGGDAQYF. The CDR3 DNA reads as TGTGCCAGAAGCCAGGAGGGACTAGCGGGAGGAGGAGATGCGCAGTATTTT.

The chain uses TRBV29-1 and TRBJ2-1; 10 nucleotides match TRBD2. This CDR3 is 14 amino acids long. CDR1 is SQVTM, CDR2 ANQGSEA, per germline. With V trimmed by 8 bases and J by 7 bases, 11 bases remained unmatched. CDR3: CSTQSGRARNEQFF. CDR3 nucleotide sequence: TGCAGCACCCAGAGCGGGAGGGCCAGGAATGAGCAGTTCTTC.

The CDR3 DNA follows: TGTGCCAGCAGAATGAGGGGGCTGTGTACCAACGAGCAGTACTTC. Translated: CASRMRGLCTNEQYF. The V gene is TRBV28, the J gene TRBJ2-7; 7 nucleotides match TRBD1. Trimming at V came to 6 bases and at J to 5 bases, leaving 13 bases not matched to a gene. The CDR3 is 15 residues long. Germline V gives CDR1 MDHEN, CDR2 SYDVKM.

This clonotype was counted between two and nine times. The V call is TRBV12-3 or TRBV12-4, the J call TRBJ2-1; TRBD2 matches at 10 bases. J was trimmed by 2 bases and V by 9 bases; bases with no gene match: 4. The CDR3 spans 14 residues. This CDR3 reads CASATSGTYNEQFF. The CDR3 DNA is TGTGCCAGTGCAACTAGCGGGACCTACAATGAGCAGTTCTTC.

To note about this clonotype: Lacking the conserved final phenylalanine or tryptophan, this CDR3 likely reflects a read error. Because the CDR3's place on the DNA is in doubt, the DNA is left out and the CDR3 is given as listed by TCRdb. This chain joins TRBV29-1 and TRBJ2-1; the D segment call TRBD1 is taken from the table without a DNA check. From its first to its last residue, the CDR3 has 10 amino acids. The germline V gene has CDR1 SQVTM and CDR2 ANQGSEA. This CDR3 is CSAGGNEQSL.

Details on this clonotype: One junction end disagrees with the germline gene, perhaps due to a read error. The chain is built from TRBV20-1 and TRBJ2-5; TRBD2 matches at 14 bases. Germline values: CDR1 DFQATT, CDR2 SNEGSKA (reference sequence). This CDR3 is 17 amino acids long. The CDR3 protein is CNARGQSRLAGGETQYF. CDR3 DNA: TGCAATGCTCGCGGACAGTCAAGACTAGCGGGAGGGGAGACCCAGTACTTC.

The rearrangement joins TRBV5-1 to TRBJ1-1; D not certain. CDR1 and CDR2 (germline): SGHRS, YFSETQ. The length of the CDR3 is 13 residues. V gave up 4 bases and J gave up 5 bases, with 12 bases separating them. CDR3 sequence (DNA): TGCGCCAGCAGCATGACCCTGGGGACTGAAGCTTTCTTT. It yields the protein CASSMTLGTEAFF.

In the case of this clonotype: This may come from a read error, since a much larger clone is one base off. The rearrangement joins TRBV6-1 to TRBJ1-6; the D gene is possibly TRBD1 (5 bases). The CDR3 totals 10 residues. Germline V CDR1 and CDR2: MNHNS, SASEGT. The CDR3 sequence: CAGRDSPLRF. The CDR3 coding sequence is TGTGCCGGCAGGGACTCACCCCTCCGCTTT.

This clonotype was seen once. Because the CDR3's place on the DNA is in doubt, the DNA is left out and the CDR3 is given as listed by TCRdb. The chain joins TRBV5-6 to TRBJ2-2; no DNA check was done on the table's D call, TRBD1. In germline, CDR1 is SGHDT, CDR2 YYEEEE. The CDR3 has 15 amino acids, counting both end residues. CDR3: CAGSPGPGGPGSCFF.